This entry features one T cell receptor (beta chain) sequence. The V and J ends lost 3 bases and 4 bases respectively, with 21 bases between them. This CDR3 contains 17 residues. From germline, CDR1 is MDHEN and CDR2 SYDVKM. The data stem from a study of OX40 agonist ivuxolimab in advanced cancers. Assay: immunoSEQ multiplex PCR; the TCRdb copy retains only in-frame clones and omits some. The data hold approximately 19,000 clones, with roughly 80% observed a single time. The clonotype originates from an adult with an advanced solid tumor such as melanoma, head and neck, liver or kidney cancer. The source material was CD4+ or CD8+ T cells sorted from blood, sampled in a trial of the OX40 agonist ivuxolimab. The chain couples TRBV28 to TRBJ1-1; TRBD1 might be the D (5 bases). CDR3 amino acids: CASSFEGQYQVGTEAFF. The CDR3 region has the DNA TGTGCCAGCAGTTTTGAGGGGCAGTATCAGGTGGGCACTGAAGCTTTCTTT.